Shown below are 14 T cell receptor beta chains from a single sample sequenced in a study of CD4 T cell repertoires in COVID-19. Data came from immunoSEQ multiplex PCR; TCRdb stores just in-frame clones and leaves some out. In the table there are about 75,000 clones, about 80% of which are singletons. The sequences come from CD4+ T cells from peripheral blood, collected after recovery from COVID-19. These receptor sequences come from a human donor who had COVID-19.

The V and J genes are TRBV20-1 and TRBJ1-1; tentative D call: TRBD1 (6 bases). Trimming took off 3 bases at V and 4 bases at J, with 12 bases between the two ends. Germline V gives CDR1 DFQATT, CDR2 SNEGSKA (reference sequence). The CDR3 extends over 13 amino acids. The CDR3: CSASNDRPTEAFF. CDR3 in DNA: TGCAGTGCTAGTAACGACAGGCCCACTGAAGCTTTCTTT.

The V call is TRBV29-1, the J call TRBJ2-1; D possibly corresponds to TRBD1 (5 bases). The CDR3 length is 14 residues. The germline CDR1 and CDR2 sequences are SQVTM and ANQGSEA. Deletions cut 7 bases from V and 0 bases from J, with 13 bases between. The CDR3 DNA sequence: TGCAGCGGCCAGGGCTCCGTCTCCTACAATGAGCAGTTCTTC. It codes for CSGQGSVSYNEQFF.

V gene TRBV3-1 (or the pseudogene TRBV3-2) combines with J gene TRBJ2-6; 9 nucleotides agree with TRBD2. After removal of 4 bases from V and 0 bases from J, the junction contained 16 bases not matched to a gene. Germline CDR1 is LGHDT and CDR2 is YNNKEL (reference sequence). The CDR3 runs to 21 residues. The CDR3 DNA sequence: TGTGCCAGCAGCCGCCGGGGGTCTCCTAGCGGGGCTCTCTCTGGGGCCAACGTCCTGACTTTC. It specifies CASSRRGSPSGALSGANVLTF.

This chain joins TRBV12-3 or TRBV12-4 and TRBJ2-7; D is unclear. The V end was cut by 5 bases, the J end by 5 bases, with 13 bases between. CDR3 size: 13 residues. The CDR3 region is CASSPRERHEQYF. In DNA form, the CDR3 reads TGTGCCAGCAGTCCCCGTGAGCGCCACGAGCAGTACTTC.

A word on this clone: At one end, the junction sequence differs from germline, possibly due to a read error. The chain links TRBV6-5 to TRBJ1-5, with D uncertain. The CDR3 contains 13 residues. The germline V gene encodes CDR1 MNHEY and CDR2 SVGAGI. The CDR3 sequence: CVSRLYSNQPQHF. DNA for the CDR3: TGTGTCAGCCGCTTATATAGCAATCAGCCCCAGCATTTT.

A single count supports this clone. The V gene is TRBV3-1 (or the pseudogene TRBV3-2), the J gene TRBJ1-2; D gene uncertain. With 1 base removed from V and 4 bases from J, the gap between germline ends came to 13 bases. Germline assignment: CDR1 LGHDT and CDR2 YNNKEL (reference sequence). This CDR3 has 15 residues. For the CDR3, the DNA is TGTGCCAGCAGCCAAGCCGCCGGACGCTTCTATGGCTACACCTTC. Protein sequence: CASSQAAGRFYGYTF.

This chain's CDR3 is CAISGGLAGGRSSYEQYF. The DNA of the CDR3 is TGTGCCATCAGTGGGGGACTAGCGGGGGGCAGGAGCTCCTACGAGCAGTACTTC. The genes are TRBV10-3 and TRBJ2-7, with 15 positions matching TRBD2. Germline V CDR1 and CDR2: ENHRY, SYGVKD. Unmatched junction bases numbered 7, after V lost 4 bases and J lost 0 bases. The CDR3 totals 18 residues.

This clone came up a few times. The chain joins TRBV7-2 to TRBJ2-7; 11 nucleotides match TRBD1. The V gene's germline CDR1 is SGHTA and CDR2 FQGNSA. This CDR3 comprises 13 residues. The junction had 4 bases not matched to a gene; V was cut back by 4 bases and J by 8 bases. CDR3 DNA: TGTGCCAGCAGCTCGGGACAGGGGGGAAAGCAGTACTTC. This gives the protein CASSSGQGGKQYF.

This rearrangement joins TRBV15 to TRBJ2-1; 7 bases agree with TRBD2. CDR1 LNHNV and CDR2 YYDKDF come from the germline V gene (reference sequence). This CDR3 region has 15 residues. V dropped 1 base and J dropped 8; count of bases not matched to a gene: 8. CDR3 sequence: CATSRATGGIDEQFF. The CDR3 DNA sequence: TGTGCCACCAGCAGAGCCACGGGAGGTATTGATGAGCAGTTCTTC.

The DNA of the CDR3 is TGTGCCAGCGGACTAGCGGGGGAGACCCAGTACTTC. Amino acids: CASGLAGETQYF. The chain couples TRBV2 to TRBJ2-5; TRBD2 matches 12 bases. CDR1 SNHLY and CDR2 FYNNEI come from the germline V gene. With V trimmed by 8 bases and J by 5 bases, 0 bases remained unmatched. The CDR3 spans 12 residues. Full variable domain (outside the CDR3, taken from reference TRBV2 and TRBJ2-5): EPEVTQTPSHQVTQMGQEVILRCVPISNHLYFYWYRQILGQKVEFLVSFYNNEISEKSEIFDDQFSVERPDGSNFTLKIRSTKLEDSAMYFCASGLAGETQYFGPGTRLLVL.

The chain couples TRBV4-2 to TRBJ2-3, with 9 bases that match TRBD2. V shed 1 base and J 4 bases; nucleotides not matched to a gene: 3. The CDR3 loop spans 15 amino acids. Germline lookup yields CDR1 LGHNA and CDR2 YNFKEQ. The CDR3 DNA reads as TGTGCCAGCAGCCAAGGCGGGAGGGCGCCAGATACGCAGTATTTT. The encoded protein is CASSQGGRAPDTQYF.

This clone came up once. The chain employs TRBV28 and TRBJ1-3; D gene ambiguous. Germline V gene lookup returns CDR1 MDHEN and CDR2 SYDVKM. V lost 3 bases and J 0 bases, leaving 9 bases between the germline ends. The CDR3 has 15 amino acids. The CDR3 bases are TGTGCCAGCAGTTTTACGGGAAGCTCTGGAAACACCATATATTTT. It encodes CASSFTGSSGNTIYF.

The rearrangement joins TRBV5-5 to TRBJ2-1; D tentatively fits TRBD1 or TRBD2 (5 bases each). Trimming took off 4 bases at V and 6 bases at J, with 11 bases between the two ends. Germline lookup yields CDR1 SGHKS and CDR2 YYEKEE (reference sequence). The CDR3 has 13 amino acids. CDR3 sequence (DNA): TGTGCCAGCAGCACTGGGACGGTCAATGAGCAGTTCTTC. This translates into CASSTGTVNEQFF.

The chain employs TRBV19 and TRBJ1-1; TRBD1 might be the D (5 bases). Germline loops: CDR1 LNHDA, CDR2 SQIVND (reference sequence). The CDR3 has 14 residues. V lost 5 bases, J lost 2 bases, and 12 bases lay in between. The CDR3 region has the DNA TGTGCCAGTAGTCTGCAGGGCCTTAACACTGAAGCTTTCTTT. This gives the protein CASSLQGLNTEAFF.